This passage covers 18 T cell receptor beta chains from one sample sequenced in a study of T cell responses to AZD1222 COVID-19 vaccine. Some clones are missing from TCRdb's copy, which holds only in-frame ones; the method was immunoSEQ multiplex PCR. The table includes about 140,000 clones, 92% detected once. Specimen: peripheral blood, collected 28 days after the second AZD1222 dose. These receptors were obtained from an adult who received the AZD1222 COVID-19 vaccine.

V gene TRBV18 combines with J gene TRBJ1-5; a weak D match, TRBD1 (5 bases). The CDR3 loop spans 15 amino acids. Germline V gene data show CDR1 as KGHSH and CDR2 as LQKENI. The germline V and J ends were trimmed by 6 bases and 6 bases, with 18 bases remaining between them. Here the CDR3 DNA reads TGTGCCAGCTCGATGGGACCCTCGGGGGGTCAGCCCCAGCATTTT. As protein: CASSMGPSGGQPQHF.

The rearrangement uses TRBV6-5 and TRBJ2-2; TRBD2 matches at 12 bases. The junction had 4 bases not matched to a gene; V was cut back by 6 bases and J by 5 bases. This CDR3 region has 15 residues. The germline V gene has CDR1 MNHEY and CDR2 SVGAGI. CDR3 loop: CASRLGLAGTGELFF. DNA of the CDR3: TGTGCCAGCAGGCTCGGACTAGCGGGGACCGGGGAGCTGTTTTTT.

This clone was detected a few times. This chain joins TRBV28 and TRBJ2-1; 7 bases map to TRBD1. V lost 5 bases to trimming and J lost 3 bases; unmatched junction nucleotides: 10. Germline V gene lookup returns CDR1 MDHEN and CDR2 SYDVKM. The CDR3 consists of 16 residues. Here the CDR3 reads CASSPATGDGYNEQFF. In DNA, the CDR3 is TGTGCCAGCAGTCCCGCCACAGGGGACGGCTACAATGAGCAGTTCTTC.

As concerns this clone: An end of the junction differs from the germline gene, which may be a read error. This chain uses TRBV6-2 or TRBV6-3 with TRBJ2-3; 9 bases are a match to TRBD1. This CDR3 comprises 14 residues. Germline lookup yields CDR1 MNHEY and CDR2 SVGEGT. The CDR3 sequence is CASSASSPGQGYRF. The CDR3 DNA sequence: TGTGCCAGCAGTGCGAGTTCCCCGGGACAGGGCTATCGTTTT.

The J gene is TRBJ1-2, the V gene TRBV7-9, with a weak D call TRBD1 (6 bases). The germline V gene has CDR1 SEHNR and CDR2 FQNEAQ (reference sequence). CDR3 length equals 17 residues. Trimming took off 2 bases at V and 3 bases at J, with 19 bases between the two ends. CDR3 nucleotide sequence: TGTGCCAGCAGCTTATTTGGCACAGGGATGCGGCACTATGGCTACACCTTC. Protein: CASSLFGTGMRHYGYTF.

This clone was seen once. The V and J genes are TRBV5-1 and TRBJ1-3; a weak D match, TRBD1 (5 bases). Trimming stripped 3 bases from V and 7 bases from J, with 11 bases between. The germline V gene encodes CDR1 SGHRS and CDR2 YFSETQ. The CDR3 has 13 residues. For the CDR3, the DNA is TGCGCCAGCAGCTCCACAGGCTTTAACACCATATATTTT. The encoded protein is CASSSTGFNTIYF.

In its sample, this clone was seen once. The chain recombines TRBV19 with TRBJ1-4; D is unclear. V lost 3 bases and J 10 bases, leaving 15 bases between the germline ends. The CDR3 sequence is 14 residues long. CDR1 and CDR2 (germline): LNHDA, SQIVND (reference sequence). The DNA of the CDR3 is TGTGCCAGTAGTATTGTGGGCAGTGAGCGAAAACTGTTTTTT. It translates to CASSIVGSERKLFF. Based on the CDR3 plus reference TRBV19 and TRBJ1-4, the full variable domain is DGGITQSPKYLFRKEGQNVTLSCEQNLNHDAMYWYRQDPGQGLRLIYYSQIVNDFQKGDIAEGYSVSREKKESFPLTVTSAQKNPTAFYLCASSIVGSERKLFFGSGTQLSVL.

V and J are TRBV10-3 and TRBJ1-1, with a weak D call TRBD1 (5 bases). The CDR3 length is 14 residues. Trimming pared 7 bases from V and 3 bases from J, leaving 15 bases between. The germline V gene encodes CDR1 ENHRY and CDR2 SYGVKD. The DNA of the CDR3 is TGTGCCATCAATCAGGATGGGGGAGACACTGAAGCTTTCTTT. This sequence encodes CAINQDGGDTEAFF.

This sequence joins TRBV5-5 and TRBJ1-1; TRBD1 matches at 9 bases. CDR1 is SGHKS, CDR2 YYEKEE, per germline (reference sequence). Trimming at V came to 1 base and at J to 5 bases, leaving 3 bases not matched to a gene. The CDR3 runs 14 residues. The CDR3 reads CASSLWTGETEAFF. CDR3 DNA sequence: TGTGCCAGCAGCTTGTGGACAGGGGAAACTGAAGCTTTCTTT.

The rearrangement joins TRBV12-3 or TRBV12-4 to TRBJ1-1; 8 nucleotides line up with TRBD1. The trim removed 3 bases at V and 6 bases at J, leaving 3 bases unmatched. The CDR3 is 13 residues long. CDR3 protein: CASSFQGAAEAFF. CDR3 nucleotides: TGTGCCAGCAGTTTCCAGGGGGCGGCTGAAGCTTTCTTT.

This clone qualifies as medium-sized. The V gene is TRBV6-1, the J gene TRBJ1-6; unclear D gene. V shed 2 bases and J shed 9 bases, with 14 bases lying between them. This CDR3 is 15 amino acids long. CDR1 is MNHNS, CDR2 SASEGT, per germline. CDR3 DNA sequence: TGTGCCAGCAGTGAAAGACTTGACACCCCTTCACCCCTCCACTTT. It is translated as CASSERLDTPSPLHF.

The table lists this clone with a count of one. CDR3 DNA: TGTGCCAGTAGTTTCGACAGGGTCTATGGCTACACCTTC. Amino acids: CASSFDRVYGYTF. This rearrangement joins TRBV19 to TRBJ1-2; 7 nucleotides agree with TRBD1. The CDR3 sequence is 13 residues long. Looked up from germline, CDR1 is LNHDA and CDR2 is SQIVND (reference sequence). Unmatched junction bases numbered 4, after V lost 5 bases and J lost 4 bases.

The genes are TRBV11-2 and TRBJ2-5; TRBD2 matches 8 bases. Per germline, CDR1 SGHAT and CDR2 FQNNGV. The CDR3 consists of 15 residues. V gave up 2 bases and J gave up 1 base; unmatched junction bases: 3. The CDR3 DNA sequence: TGTGCCAGCAGCTTAAGCGGGAGAAGCCAAGAGACCCAGTACTTC. Encoded protein: CASSLSGRSQETQYF.

The V and J genes are TRBV6-4 and TRBJ2-2; D remains ambiguous. Germline CDR1 MRHNA, CDR2 SNTAGT. CDR3 length: 14 residues. Trimming removed 0 bases from V and 1 base from J, with 3 bases in between. As DNA, the CDR3 is TGTGCCAGCAGTGACTCAGGGAACACCGGGGAGCTGTTTTTT. It encodes CASSDSGNTGELFF.

The chain has TRBV7-2 and TRBJ1-1, with no clear D. The CDR3 length is 13 residues. Trimming removed 3 bases from V and 3 bases from J, with 8 bases in between. The germline V gene has CDR1 SGHTA and CDR2 FQGNSA. CDR3 sequence reads: CASSFGLYTEAFF. CDR3 in DNA: TGTGCCAGCAGCTTTGGGTTGTACACTGAAGCTTTCTTT.

This rearrangement joins TRBV11-3 to TRBJ2-5; no reliable D call. CDR3 length: 11 amino acids. Germline V lookup: CDR1 SGHNT, CDR2 YENEEA. Trimming removed 3 bases at V and 7 bases at J, with 6 bases between. The CDR3 spells CASSLGPTQYF. DNA for the CDR3: TGTGCCAGCAGCTTGGGTCCGACCCAGTACTTC.

The V gene is TRBV28, the J gene TRBJ1-1; 8 nucleotides match TRBD1. The CDR3 sequence is 17 residues long. Germline CDR1 MDHEN, CDR2 SYDVKM. The trim removed 4 bases at V and 4 bases at J, leaving 14 bases unmatched. CDR3 sequence: CASSSGQGGRIRTEAFF. CDR3 coding DNA: TGTGCCAGCAGTTCTGGACAGGGTGGGCGGATTCGCACTGAAGCTTTCTTT.

The rearrangement uses TRBV28 and TRBJ2-1; 13 positions match TRBD2. Unmatched junction bases numbered 2, after V lost 5 bases and J lost 1 base. The CDR3 covers 16 residues. Per germline, CDR1 MDHEN and CDR2 SYDVKM. The DNA of the CDR3 is TGTGCCAGCAGTACTAGCGGGGGGGCGTCCTACAATGAGCAGTTCTTC. It is translated as CASSTSGGASYNEQFF.